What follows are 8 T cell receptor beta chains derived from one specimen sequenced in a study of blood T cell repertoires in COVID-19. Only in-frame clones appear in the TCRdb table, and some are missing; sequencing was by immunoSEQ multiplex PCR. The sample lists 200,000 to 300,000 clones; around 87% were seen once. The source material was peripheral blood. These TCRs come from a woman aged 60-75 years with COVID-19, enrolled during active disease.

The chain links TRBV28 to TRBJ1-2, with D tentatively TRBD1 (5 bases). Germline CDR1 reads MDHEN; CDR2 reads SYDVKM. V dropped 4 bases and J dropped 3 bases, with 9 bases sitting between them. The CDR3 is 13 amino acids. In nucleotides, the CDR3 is TGTGCCAGCAGTTGGTCAGGGCACTATGGCTACACCTTC. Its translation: CASSWSGHYGYTF.

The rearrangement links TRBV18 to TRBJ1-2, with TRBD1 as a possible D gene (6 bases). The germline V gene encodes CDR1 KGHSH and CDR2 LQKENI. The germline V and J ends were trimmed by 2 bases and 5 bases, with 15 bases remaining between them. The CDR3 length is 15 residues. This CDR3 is CASSPGAGAGYGYTF. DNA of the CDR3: TGTGCCAGCTCACCAGGCGCAGGGGCTGGATATGGCTACACCTTC.

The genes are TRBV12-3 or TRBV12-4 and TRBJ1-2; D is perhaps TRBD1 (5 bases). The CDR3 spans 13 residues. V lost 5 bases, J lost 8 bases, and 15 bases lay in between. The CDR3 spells CASSQTASAGYTF. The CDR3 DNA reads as TGTGCCAGCAGTCAGACAGCCTCGGCGGGCTACACCTTC.

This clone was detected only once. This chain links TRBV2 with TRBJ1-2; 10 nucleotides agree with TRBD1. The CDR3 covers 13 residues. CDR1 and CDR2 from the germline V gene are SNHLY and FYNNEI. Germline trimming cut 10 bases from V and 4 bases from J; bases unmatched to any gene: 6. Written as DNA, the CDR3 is TGTGCCACCGGACAGGGGGGTCTCTATGGCTACACCTTC. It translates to CATGQGGLYGYTF.

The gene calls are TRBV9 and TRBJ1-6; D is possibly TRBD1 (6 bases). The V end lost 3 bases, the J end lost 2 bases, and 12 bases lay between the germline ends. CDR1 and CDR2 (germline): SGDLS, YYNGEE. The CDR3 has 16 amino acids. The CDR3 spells CASSATGKTYNSPLHF. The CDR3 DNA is TGTGCCAGCAGCGCAACAGGGAAGACCTATAATTCACCCCTCCACTTT.

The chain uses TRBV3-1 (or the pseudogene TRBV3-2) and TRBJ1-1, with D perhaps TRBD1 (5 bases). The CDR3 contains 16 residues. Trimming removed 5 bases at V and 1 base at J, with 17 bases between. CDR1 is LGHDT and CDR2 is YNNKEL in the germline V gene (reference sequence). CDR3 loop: CASSAHPPGQNTEAFF. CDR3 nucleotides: TGTGCCAGCAGCGCACACCCCCCAGGACAGAACACTGAAGCTTTCTTT.

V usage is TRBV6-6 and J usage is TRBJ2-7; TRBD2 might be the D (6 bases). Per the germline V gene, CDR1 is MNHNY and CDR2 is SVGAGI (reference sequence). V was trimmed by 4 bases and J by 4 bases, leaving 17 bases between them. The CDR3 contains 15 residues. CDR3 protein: CASSSFGGESYEQYF. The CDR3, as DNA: TGTGCCAGCAGTTCATTCGGGGGAGAGAGTTACGAGCAGTACTTC.

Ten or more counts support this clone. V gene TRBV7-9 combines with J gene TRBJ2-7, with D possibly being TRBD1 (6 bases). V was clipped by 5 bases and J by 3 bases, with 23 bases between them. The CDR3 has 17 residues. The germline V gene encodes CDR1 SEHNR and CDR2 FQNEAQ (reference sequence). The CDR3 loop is CASSPKGVGPGFYEQYF. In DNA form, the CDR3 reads TGTGCCAGCAGCCCTAAGGGGGTAGGCCCAGGATTCTACGAGCAGTACTTC. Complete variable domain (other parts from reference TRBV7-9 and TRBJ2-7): DTGVSQNPRHKITKRGQNVTFRCDPISEHNRLYWYRQTLGQGPEFLTYFQNEAQLEKSRLLSDRFSAERPKGSFSTLEIQRTEQGDSAMYLCASSPKGVGPGFYEQYFGPGTRLTVT.